One and the same sample provided the 22 T cell receptor beta chains below, sequenced in a study of T cell responses to AZD1222 COVID-19 vaccine. Here immunoSEQ multiplex PCR was the method, and the copy in TCRdb shows in-frame clones only, minus some. The repertoire holds 100,000 to 120,000 clones, with over 85% as singletons. The source was peripheral blood, collected 28 days after the second AZD1222 dose. The receptors here all came from an adult who received the AZD1222 COVID-19 vaccine.

The chain uses TRBV5-4 and TRBJ2-7; possibly TRBD1 for D (5 bases). The ends were cut back, 0 bases at V and 4 bases at J, with 11 bases in the middle. This CDR3 contains 14 residues. The germline V gene has CDR1 SGHNT and CDR2 YYREEE (reference sequence). The DNA for the CDR3 is TGTGCCAGCAGCTTGGGGACAAAAGATTACGAGCAGTACTTC. This gives the protein CASSLGTKDYEQYF.

This chain connects TRBV27 to TRBJ2-7; D gene ambiguous. V lost 6 bases, J lost 3 bases, and 18 bases lay in between. CDR3 length: 15 amino acids. Germline V gene sequence: CDR1 MNHEY, CDR2 SMNVEV (reference sequence). CDR3 nucleotide sequence: TGTGCCAGCAGATACGCTTCCGGGCCTCTCTACGAGCAGTACTTC. Its protein is CASRYASGPLYEQYF.

V usage is TRBV5-5 and J usage is TRBJ1-1; TRBD1 aligns across 10 bases. Germline trimming cut 4 bases from V and 5 bases from J; bases unmatched to any gene: 11. The CDR3 spans 16 residues. Germline CDR1 and CDR2: SGHKS and YYEKEE (reference sequence). CDR3 amino acids: CASSPRQGALRTEAFF. DNA of the CDR3: TGTGCCAGCAGCCCCAGACAGGGGGCTTTGAGAACTGAAGCTTTCTTT.

The chain couples TRBV9 to TRBJ2-1; D is tentatively TRBD1 or TRBD2 (5 bases each). Germline V gene sequence: CDR1 SGDLS, CDR2 YYNGEE. Trimming left V 0 bases short and J 4 bases short, with 11 bases between. The CDR3 has 15 residues. The CDR3 loop reads CASSVGGTLYNEQFF. The CDR3 region has the DNA TGTGCCAGCAGCGTAGGGGGGACGCTTTACAATGAGCAGTTCTTC.

J is TRBJ1-2 and V is TRBV18, with D perhaps matching TRBD1 (5 bases). V was shortened by 2 bases and J by 6 bases, with 10 bases between the two germline ends. Germline CDR1 reads KGHSH; CDR2 reads LQKENI. The CDR3 runs to 13 residues. The CDR3 loop is CASSPMGEDGYTF. In DNA form, the CDR3 reads TGTGCCAGCTCACCAATGGGGGAGGATGGCTACACCTTC. Variable domain in full (rest from reference TRBV18 and TRBJ1-2): NAGVMQNPRHLVRRRGQEARLRCSPMKGHSHVYWYRQLPEEGLKFMVYLQKENIIDESGMPKERFSAEFPKEGPSILRIQQVVRGDSAAYFCASSPMGEDGYTFGSGTRLTVV.

The chain has TRBV18 and TRBJ1-1, with 9 bases identical to TRBD1. CDR3 length: 17 residues. J gave up 2 bases and V 2 bases, and 9 bases lay outside the gene matches. CDR1 is KGHSH, CDR2 LQKENI, per germline. CDR3 sequence: CASSPAFGTGTNTEAFF. CDR3 coding DNA: TGTGCCAGCTCACCAGCGTTTGGGACAGGGACAAACACTGAAGCTTTCTTT.

CDR3 protein: CASSVRQGSYEQYF. CDR3 nucleotide sequence: TGTGCCAGTAGTGTACGACAGGGCTCCTACGAGCAGTACTTC. The rearrangement links TRBV19 to TRBJ2-7; TRBD1 matches 7 bases. Germline CDR1 reads LNHDA; CDR2 reads SQIVND (reference sequence). The CDR3 loop spans 14 amino acids. Losses at the gene ends were 5 bases for V and 0 bases for J; bases not matched to a gene: 4. The whole variable domain, filled in from reference TRBV19 and TRBJ2-7, reads DGGITQSPKYLFRKEGQNVTLSCEQNLNHDAMYWYRQDPGQGLRLIYYSQIVNDFQKGDIAEGYSVSREKKESFPLTVTSAQKNPTAFYLCASSVRQGSYEQYFGPGTRLTVT.

The chain combines TRBV6-5 with TRBJ2-7; perhaps TRBD2 as D (6 bases). The CDR3 sequence is 14 residues long. The V gene's germline CDR1 is MNHEY and CDR2 SVGAGI. Trimming cost V 6 bases and J 2 bases, with 14 bases left between them. The CDR3 region has the DNA TGTGCCAGCAGCGCCGGGGGTACCGCCTACGAGCAGTACTTC. Its protein is CASSAGGTAYEQYF.

The chain couples TRBV18 to TRBJ2-1, with unresolved D. V gave up 6 bases and J gave up 0 bases, with 15 bases separating them. This CDR3 contains 16 residues. Germline loops: CDR1 KGHSH, CDR2 LQKENI. As DNA, the CDR3 is TGTGCCAGCTCCCCCGTTAGGACGAGCTCCTACAATGAGCAGTTCTTC. Protein sequence: CASSPVRTSSYNEQFF.

This chain links TRBV4-1 with TRBJ2-7; D gene ambiguous. V lost 0 bases and J 9 bases, leaving 12 bases between the germline ends. Germline-derived CDR1 and CDR2 are MGHRA and YSYEKL. This CDR3 comprises 13 residues. Written as DNA, the CDR3 is TGCGCCAGCAGCCAAGAAGGGCCGGTGAGGCAGTACTTC. Translated, it gives CASSQEGPVRQYF.

Comment on this clone: At one end, the junction sequence differs from germline, possibly due to a read error. V gene TRBV7-9 combines with J gene TRBJ2-2; 9 bases line up with TRBD1. This CDR3 has 16 amino acids. The V gene's germline CDR1 is SEHNR and CDR2 FQNEAQ (reference sequence). CDR3 nucleotide sequence: TGTGCCAGCAGCTTTGCGGACAGGGGTAACAACGGGGAGCTGTTTTTT. It encodes CASSFADRGNNGELFF.

The rearrangement joins TRBV18 to TRBJ2-2; the D gene is possibly TRBD2 (5 bases). V was clipped by 1 base and J by 3 bases, with 12 bases between them. The CDR3 runs 16 residues. Germline CDR1 and CDR2: KGHSH and LQKENI. This chain's CDR3 is CASSPQRAGYTGELFF. The CDR3 nucleotides read TGTGCCAGCTCACCACAGAGGGCCGGTTACACCGGGGAGCTGTTTTTT.

The chain links TRBV5-1 to TRBJ2-3; 13 nucleotides align to TRBD2. The CDR3 is 17 residues long. CDR1 and CDR2 from the germline V gene are SGHRS and YFSETQ. With 4 bases clipped from V and 5 bases from J, the junction kept 10 bases outside the gene matches. The CDR3 spells CASSPLLAGGPGDTQYF. The CDR3 nucleotides read TGCGCCAGCAGCCCCCTACTAGCGGGAGGGCCTGGAGATACGCAGTATTTT.

The chain combines TRBV5-1 with TRBJ2-2; D is perhaps TRBD2 (6 bases). Per the germline V gene, CDR1 is SGHRS and CDR2 is YFSETQ. This CDR3 spans 15 amino acids. V shed 3 bases and J shed 4 bases, with 13 bases lying between them. DNA of the CDR3: TGCGCCAGCAGCTACGCTAGCGTAGGCACCGGGGAGCTGTTTTTT. It specifies CASSYASVGTGELFF.

The V gene is TRBV6-1, the J gene TRBJ1-1; unclear D gene. The CDR3 spans 15 residues. Trimming removed 0 bases from V and 2 bases from J, with 10 bases in between. The germline CDR1 and CDR2 sequences are MNHNS and SASEGT. This chain's CDR3 is CASSEASAVNTEAFF. CDR3 bases: TGTGCCAGCAGTGAAGCCTCCGCAGTTAACACTGAAGCTTTCTTT.

This clone occurred once. The chain recombines TRBV19 with TRBJ2-4; 8 nucleotides agree with TRBD2. CDR1 and CDR2 (germline): LNHDA, SQIVND (reference sequence). V was pared by 7 bases and J by 8 bases, with 7 bases of the junction left unmatched. This CDR3 spans 13 amino acids. CDR3 in amino acids: CASTPGGGHIQYF. The CDR3 DNA sequence: TGTGCCAGTACCCCGGGAGGGGGACACATTCAGTACTTC.

The chain links TRBV7-3 to TRBJ2-1; 10 bases are shared with TRBD2. This CDR3 has 14 residues. The V gene's germline CDR1 is SGHTA and CDR2 FQGTGA. Losses at the gene ends were 3 bases for V and 4 bases for J; bases not matched to a gene: 0. The CDR3 protein is CASSFSGGYNEQFF. The CDR3 region has the DNA TGTGCCAGCAGCTTTAGCGGGGGGTACAATGAGCAGTTCTTC.

On this clone: Given a much more abundant clone one base away, this may be a read error. The chain employs TRBV7-6 and TRBJ2-2, with 9 bases identical to TRBD1. CDR3 length: 16 residues. After removal of 2 bases from V and 2 bases from J, the junction contained 3 bases not matched to a gene. Germline V CDR1 and CDR2: SGHVS, FNYEAQ. The CDR3 loop reads CASSLMTGGNTGELFF. CDR3 nucleotide sequence: TGTGCCAGCAGCTTAATGACAGGGGGAAACACCGGGGAGCTGTTTTTT.

The CDR3 sequence: CASSFPGQTNYGYTF. DNA for the CDR3: TGTGCCAGCAGCTTCCCGGGACAGACTAACTATGGCTACACCTTC. The J gene is TRBJ1-2, the V gene TRBV3-1 (or the pseudogene TRBV3-2); 7 bases line up with TRBD1. There are 15 residues in the CDR3. From germline, CDR1 is LGHDT and CDR2 YNNKEL (reference sequence). Trimming took 5 bases from V and 0 from J; bases not matched to a gene: 6.

This chain uses TRBV15 with TRBJ2-6; D is tentatively TRBD1 or TRBD2 (5 bases each). The CDR3 extends over 15 amino acids. The germline CDR1 and CDR2 sequences are LNHNV and YYDKDF (reference sequence). Trimming pared 2 bases from V and 4 bases from J, leaving 9 bases between. The CDR3 DNA sequence: TGTGCCACCAGCAGAAAAGGGGAGGGGGCCAACGTCCTGACTTTC. It specifies CATSRKGEGANVLTF.

The chain employs TRBV6-5 and TRBJ2-7; D is ambiguous. The V end lost 4 bases, the J end lost 4 bases, and 14 bases lay between the germline ends. This CDR3 is built from 14 residues. Germline V gene data show CDR1 as MNHEY and CDR2 as SVGAGI. CDR3 region: CASSSSPVRYEQYF. The CDR3 DNA sequence: TGTGCCAGCAGTTCCTCCCCCGTGAGGTACGAGCAGTACTTC.

Comment on this clone: No DNA is shown, since the ends of the CDR3 on it are uncertain; the CDR3 is the one TCRdb lists. The rearrangement links TRBV2 to TRBJ1-2. The CDR3 numbers 12 amino acids, ends counted. Germline V CDR1 and CDR2: SNHLY, FYNNEI. CDR3 loop: CASSLGVGIGTF.